Listed below are T cell receptor beta chains from one sample, sequenced in a study of T cell responses to AZD1222 COVID-19 vaccine. This table comes from immunoSEQ multiplex PCR, and its TCRdb copy is limited to in-frame clones, with some not included. This sample has 150,000 or so clones, with roughly 90% found just once. Specimen: peripheral blood, collected on day 0 of AZD1222 vaccination. The receptors originated from an adult in good health. CDR3s include the opening cysteine and the closing phenylalanine or tryptophan. D genes are given only for firm matches. Where a row states a size, it is once, few, many or the class of an expanded clone; other rows omit it.

. | TRBJ1-2 | . | TRBV4-3 | CASSQDNSGVYGYTF | TGCGCCAGCAGCCAAGATAACAGTGGGGTCTATGGCTACACCTTC
TRBD1 | TRBJ2-1 | . | TRBV7-3 | CASSLNVGQNNEQFF | TGTGCCAGCAGCTTAAATGTGGGACAGAACAATGAGCAGTTCTTC
TRBD1 | TRBJ2-2 | . | TRBV28 | CASSTGGNTGELFF | TGTGCCAGCAGTACAGGGGGGAACACCGGGGAGCTGTTTTTT
TRBD2 | TRBJ2-3 | . | TRBV5-3 | CARPLAGLADTQYF | TGTGCCAGGCCCCTAGCGGGCTTGGCAGATACGCAGTATTTT
. | TRBJ1-2 | . | TRBV4-1 | CASTTGGANYGYTF | TGCGCCAGCACCACTGGAGGAGCTAACTATGGCTACACCTTC
TRBD1 | TRBJ1-5 | . | TRBV10-3 | CAISGNSGGNNQPQHF | TGTGCCATCAGCGGGAATTCAGGGGGCAACAATCAGCCCCAGCATTTT
. | TRBJ2-2 | . | TRBV2 | CASSGVSRGELFF | TGTGCCAGCAGTGGGGTTTCAAGAGGGGAGCTGTTTTTT
. | TRBJ2-5 | . | TRBV11-2 | CASQNVQNQYF | TGTGCCAGCCAGAACGTGCAGAACCAGTACTTC
. | TRBJ1-5 | . | TRBV5-1 | CASSPGFRPGDQPQHF | TGCGCCAGCAGCCCTGGCTTTAGACCGGGAGATCAGCCCCAGCATTTT
TRBD1 | TRBJ1-1 | . | TRBV7-9 | CASSDRGPEAFF | TGTGCCAGCAGCGACAGGGGCCCTGAAGCTTTCTTT
. | TRBJ1-4 | . | TRBV28 | CASSLQGVEKLFF | TGTGCCAGCAGTTTGCAGGGTGTTGAAAAACTGTTTTTT
. | TRBJ1-4 | . | TRBV5-4 | CASSKGGGTNEKLFF | TGTGCCAGCAGCAAAGGTGGCGGAACGAATGAAAAACTGTTTTTT
TRBD1 | TRBJ2-7 | . | TRBV28 | CASSLSGGPGEQYF | TGTGCCAGCAGTTTATCAGGGGGCCCGGGGGAGCAGTACTTC
. | TRBJ2-1 | once | TRBV18 | CASSPLYNEQFF | TGTGCCAGCTCACCACTATACAATGAGCAGTTCTTC
. | TRBJ1-5 | . | TRBV4-1 | CASSQGINQPQHF | TGCGCCAGCAGCCAAGGGATTAATCAGCCCCAGCATTTT
. | TRBJ1-3 | . | TRBV25-1 | CASSEYRGAGNTIYF | TGTGCCAGCAGTGAATACCGGGGCGCTGGAAACACCATATATTTT
TRBD1 | TRBJ1-1 | . | TRBV5-1 | CASSLGQVNTEAFF | TGCGCCAGCAGCCTGGGACAGGTGAACACTGAAGCTTTCTTT
. | TRBJ1-2 | . | TRBV5-8 | CASSRTGTLSYGYTF | TGTGCCAGCAGCCGGACCGGGACACTTAGCTATGGCTACACCTTC
. | TRBJ2-4 | . | TRBV18 | CASSTGHQNIQYF | TGTGCCAGCTCCACCGGGCACCAAAACATTCAGTACTTC
TRBD1 | TRBJ1-6 | . | TRBV27 | CASTQVAGGSPLHF | TGTGCCAGCACCCAAGTGGCAGGGGGATCACCCCTCCACTTT
TRBD2 | TRBJ2-7 | . | TRBV4-3 | CASSRAGGNSYEQYF | TGCGCCAGCAGCCGAGCGGGGGGAAACTCCTACGAGCAGTACTTC
TRBD2 | TRBJ2-1 | . | TRBV9 | CASSEGLAPYSEQFF | TGTGCCAGCAGCGAAGGACTAGCGCCTTACAGTGAGCAGTTCTTC
TRBD1 | TRBJ1-6 | . | TRBV13 | CASNKQGAAYNSPLHF | TGTGCCAGCAACAAACAGGGGGCTGCCTATAATTCACCCCTCCACTTT
. | TRBJ1-2 | . | TRBV19 | CASSVRGRDGYTF | TGTGCCAGTAGTGTACGGGGGCGGGATGGCTACACCTTC
TRBD1 | TRBJ1-2 | few | TRBV29-1 | CSVGGQGVFGYGYTF | TGCAGCGTTGGGGGACAGGGGGTCTTCGGCTATGGCTACACCTTC
. | TRBJ1-3 | . | TRBV12-3/TRBV12-4 | CASSGGLDTIYF | TGTGCCAGCAGCGGGGGGTTGGACACCATATATTTT
. | TRBJ2-1 | . | TRBV3-1/TRBV3-2 | CASSQGWGLGNEQFF | TGTGCCAGCAGCCAAGGGTGGGGTCTTGGCAATGAGCAGTTCTTC
. | TRBJ1-1 | . | TRBV5-6 | CASSQGWGRYEAFF | TGTGCCAGCAGCCAGGGGTGGGGGCGGTATGAAGCTTTCTTT
. | TRBJ1-2 | . | TRBV28 | CASSLSGQRYGYTF | TGTGCCAGCAGTTTATCAGGGCAGAGGTATGGCTACACCTTC
. | TRBJ2-1 | once | TRBV5-5 | CASSFQLAAGRTYNEQFF | TGTGCCAGCAGCTTTCAATTGGCGGCCGGCCGCACCTACAATGAGCAGTTCTTC
. | TRBJ1-1 | . | TRBV29-1 | CSVDTGRNTEAFF | TGCAGCGTTGATACAGGGAGGAACACTGAAGCTTTCTTT
TRBD2 | TRBJ2-1 | . | TRBV5-6 | CASSTAGVSNEQFF | TGTGCCAGCAGCACCGCGGGGGTGAGCAATGAGCAGTTCTTC
. | TRBJ1-2 | . | TRBV9 | CASSLRARIDYGYTF | TGTGCCAGCAGCCTCCGAGCACGAATTGACTATGGCTACACCTTC
TRBD1 | TRBJ1-1 | . | TRBV5-1 | CASSSQGAGGNTEAFF | TGCGCCAGCAGCTCCCAGGGGGCGGGAGGGAACACTGAAGCTTTCTTT
TRBD1 | TRBJ1-1 | . | TRBV7-2 | CASSLGDRGTTEAFF | TGTGCCAGCAGCTTAGGGGACAGGGGGACCACTGAAGCTTTCTTT
. | TRBJ1-4 | . | TRBV18 | CASSPQWGKDEKLFF | TGTGCCAGCTCACCACAGTGGGGGAAGGATGAAAAACTGTTTTTT
. | TRBJ1-2 | . | TRBV9 | CASSVGGTGYGYTF | TGTGCCAGCAGCGTAGGAGGTACGGGCTATGGCTACACCTTC
. | TRBJ2-5 | . | TRBV30 | CAWSVGSSKTQYF | TGTGCCTGGAGTGTAGGCAGTTCAAAGACCCAGTACTTC
TRBD1 | TRBJ1-3 | . | TRBV9 | CASSVTISAGQGGNTIYF | TGTGCCAGCAGCGTAACTATTTCAGCAGGACAGGGGGGGAACACCATATATTTT
. | TRBJ2-7 | . | TRBV19 | CASSIGQETYEQYF | TGTGCCAGTAGTATAGGGCAGGAAACCTACGAGCAGTACTTC
. | TRBJ2-2 | . | TRBV7-3 | CASSPYGVTGELFF | TGTGCCAGCAGCCCATACGGGGTCACCGGGGAGCTGTTTTTT
. | TRBJ1-1 | . | TRBV19 | CASTLGPTNTEAFF | TGTGCCAGTACTCTGGGACCGACCAACACTGAAGCTTTCTTT
. | TRBJ1-2 | . | TRBV7-2 | CASSLVEGLTFNTF | TGTGCCAGCAGCTTAGTGGAGGGTCTAACCTTCAACACCTTC
. | TRBJ2-5 | . | TRBV6-1 | CASSAQTTPVETQYF | TGTGCCAGCAGTGCGCAGACAACACCCGTGGAGACCCAGTACTTC
. | TRBJ2-3 | . | TRBV6-1 | CASSGRWVAVTDTQYF | TGTGCCAGCAGTGGAAGATGGGTAGCGGTTACAGATACGCAGTATTTT